The rows below give T cell receptor beta chains drawn from one sample of a study of blood T cells in healthy people across ages. From the 5' RACE reads, TCRdb called clonotypes with MiXCR, one entry per CDR3 protein. This table holds approximately 850,000 distinct CDR3 sequences, around 43% found once. Sequenced material: blood. All receptors come from a man in his 60s in good health. The CDR3 runs from the conserved cysteine through the conserved F or W. D genes are given only for firm matches. Not every row has a clone size; where given, it reads once, few, many or a size class.

v_call: TRBV29-1
j_call: TRBJ2-1
cdr3_length: 13
d_call: .
clone_size: .
cdr3_nt: TGCAGCGTTGTGGGGTACTCCTACAATGAGCAGTGCTTC
cdr3_aa: CSVVGYSYNEQCF

v_call: TRBV2
j_call: TRBJ1-2
cdr3_length: 13
d_call: TRBD1
clone_size: few
cdr3_nt: TGTGCCAGCAGAGGACAGGGGGCGCGGGGCTACACCTTC
cdr3_aa: CASRGQGARGYTF

v_call: TRBV12-3/TRBV12-4
j_call: TRBJ2-5
cdr3_length: 14
d_call: TRBD2
clone_size: .
cdr3_nt: TGTGCCAGCAGTTTCTCAGCGGGATGGGAGACCCAGTACTTC
cdr3_aa: CASSFSAGWETQYF

v_call: TRBV9
j_call: TRBJ2-3
cdr3_length: 14
d_call: TRBD2
clone_size: .
cdr3_nt: TGTGCCAGCAGCGTGACTAGCGCGGGAGATACGCAGTATTTT
cdr3_aa: CASSVTSAGDTQYF

v_call: TRBV7-2
j_call: TRBJ2-3
cdr3_length: 17
d_call: TRBD1
clone_size: .
cdr3_nt: TGTGCCAGCAGCCGATGGAACCGGGACAGGAGCACAGATACGCAGTATTTT
cdr3_aa: CASSRWNRDRSTDTQYF

v_call: TRBV14
j_call: TRBJ2-3
cdr3_length: 15
d_call: .
clone_size: .
cdr3_nt: TGTGCCAGCAGCCAAAAAGAACTAGTGACAGATACGCAGTATTTT
cdr3_aa: CASSQKELVTDTQYF

v_call: TRBV24-1
j_call: TRBJ1-4
cdr3_length: 16
d_call: .
clone_size: few
cdr3_nt: TGTGCCACCAGTGAACCCGACAGTGCAACTAATGAAAAACTGTTTTTT
cdr3_aa: CATSEPDSATNEKLFF

v_call: TRBV7-9
j_call: TRBJ1-2
cdr3_length: 15
d_call: .
clone_size: .
cdr3_nt: TGTGCCAGCAGCTTAGGATCCGGGGGCGACTATGGCTACACCTTC
cdr3_aa: CASSLGSGGDYGYTF

v_call: TRBV6-2/TRBV6-3
j_call: TRBJ2-3
cdr3_length: 15
d_call: TRBD1
clone_size: .
cdr3_nt: TGTGCCAGCAGTTTCGGGGACAGGTTCACAGATACGCAGTATTTT
cdr3_aa: CASSFGDRFTDTQYF

v_call: TRBV14
j_call: TRBJ2-1
cdr3_length: 17
d_call: .
clone_size: few
cdr3_nt: TGTGCCAGCAGCCAACCCGTAGGAGTGAGCTCCTACAATGAGCAGTTCTTC
cdr3_aa: CASSQPVGVSSYNEQFF

v_call: TRBV4-3
j_call: TRBJ2-7
cdr3_length: 15
d_call: .
clone_size: few
cdr3_nt: TGCGCCAGCAGCCCTTCTAGCCTCGGAGCCTACGAGCAGTACTTC
cdr3_aa: CASSPSSLGAYEQYF

v_call: TRBV6-1
j_call: TRBJ2-1
cdr3_length: 15
d_call: TRBD1
clone_size: .
cdr3_nt: TGTGCCAGCAGTCCCCGGGACAGCCTCTACAATGAGCAGTTCTTC
cdr3_aa: CASSPRDSLYNEQFF

v_call: TRBV6-2/TRBV6-3
j_call: TRBJ1-1
cdr3_length: 15
d_call: .
clone_size: .
cdr3_nt: TGTGCCAGCAGTTACGGTCGGGGAATGAACACTGAAGCTTTCTTT
cdr3_aa: CASSYGRGMNTEAFF

v_call: TRBV28
j_call: TRBJ2-7
cdr3_length: 15
d_call: .
clone_size: few
cdr3_nt: TGTGCCAGCACCCTAGCGAGCCGACGTTCCTACGAGCAGTACTTC
cdr3_aa: CASTLASRRSYEQYF

v_call: TRBV7-2
j_call: TRBJ2-5
cdr3_length: 13
d_call: .
clone_size: many
cdr3_nt: TGTGCCAGCTCACCAGGCATACAAGAGACCCAGTACTTC
cdr3_aa: CASSPGIQETQYF

v_call: TRBV5-1
j_call: TRBJ2-1
cdr3_length: 17
d_call: TRBD1
clone_size: .
cdr3_nt: TGCGCCAGCAGCTTGGAACAGGGGGGAAAATCCTACAATGAGCAGTTCTTC
cdr3_aa: CASSLEQGGKSYNEQFF

v_call: TRBV6-6
j_call: TRBJ2-6
cdr3_length: 17
d_call: TRBD1
clone_size: few
cdr3_nt: TGTGCCAGCAGTTACTCCTCAGGGGGCGCTGGGGCCAACGTCCTGACTTTC
cdr3_aa: CASSYSSGGAGANVLTF

v_call: TRBV15
j_call: TRBJ2-5
cdr3_length: 12
d_call: .
clone_size: many
cdr3_nt: TGTGCCACCAGCAGAGACCAAGAGACCCAGTACTTC
cdr3_aa: CATSRDQETQYF

v_call: TRBV4-1
j_call: TRBJ1-2
cdr3_length: 15
d_call: .
clone_size: .
cdr3_nt: TGCGCCAGCAGCCACCCGGATGGGGGGGACTATGGCTACACCTTC
cdr3_aa: CASSHPDGGDYGYTF

v_call: TRBV12-3/TRBV12-4
j_call: TRBJ2-7
cdr3_length: 15
d_call: TRBD2
clone_size: few
cdr3_nt: TGTGCCAGCAGACGTGTCGGGGGGGCCTTTCAAGAGCAGTACTTC
cdr3_aa: CASRRVGGAFQEQYF

v_call: TRBV27
j_call: TRBJ2-1
cdr3_length: 14
d_call: TRBD1
clone_size: .
cdr3_nt: TGTGCCAGCAGGCAGGGGGCGTTTGGGACTGAGCAGTTCTTC
cdr3_aa: CASRQGAFGTEQFF

v_call: TRBV24-1
j_call: TRBJ2-5
cdr3_length: 16
d_call: TRBD2
clone_size: .
cdr3_nt: TGTGCCACCAGTGATCCTACTAGCGGGGGAAAGGAGACCCAGTACTTC
cdr3_aa: CATSDPTSGGKETQYF

v_call: TRBV7-2
j_call: TRBJ2-1
cdr3_length: 13
d_call: .
clone_size: .
cdr3_nt: TGTGCCAGCAGCTTAGTCCACTACAATGAGCAGTTCTTC
cdr3_aa: CASSLVHYNEQFF

v_call: TRBV7-2
j_call: TRBJ1-6
cdr3_length: 15
d_call: TRBD1
clone_size: few
cdr3_nt: TGTGCCAGCAGCACAGGGGACGGAAATAATTCACCCCTCCACTTT
cdr3_aa: CASSTGDGNNSPLHF

v_call: TRBV30
j_call: TRBJ1-4
cdr3_length: 13
d_call: .
clone_size: few
cdr3_nt: TGTGCCTGGAGTGTACTCGCTGGTGAAAAACTGTTTTTT
cdr3_aa: CAWSVLAGEKLFF

v_call: TRBV20-1
j_call: TRBJ2-1
cdr3_length: 17
d_call: TRBD2
clone_size: .
cdr3_nt: TGCAGTGCTAGTGCTTCCCTCAGCGGGGGGGCGTTCAATGAGCAGTTCTTC
cdr3_aa: CSASASLSGGAFNEQFF

v_call: TRBV9
j_call: TRBJ2-7
cdr3_length: 14
d_call: TRBD2
clone_size: few
cdr3_nt: TGTGCCAGCAGCGCGGGAGGCGGGGCCTACGAGCAGTACTTC
cdr3_aa: CASSAGGGAYEQYF

v_call: TRBV4-3
j_call: TRBJ2-1
cdr3_length: 15
d_call: TRBD2
clone_size: .
cdr3_nt: TGCGCCAGCAGCTATAGCGGGGGCCACTCCAATGAGCAGTTCTTC
cdr3_aa: CASSYSGGHSNEQFF

v_call: TRBV29-1
j_call: TRBJ2-2
cdr3_length: 13
d_call: TRBD1
clone_size: .
cdr3_nt: TGCAGCGTGACAGGGGGTTACACCGGGGAGCTGTTTTTT
cdr3_aa: CSVTGGYTGELFF

v_call: TRBV4-3
j_call: TRBJ2-1
cdr3_length: 15
d_call: TRBD2
clone_size: .
cdr3_nt: TGCGCCAGCAGCCAAGCACTAGCGGGGTACAATGAGCAGTTCTTC
cdr3_aa: CASSQALAGYNEQFF

v_call: TRBV4-1
j_call: TRBJ2-3
cdr3_length: 14
d_call: TRBD2
clone_size: once
cdr3_nt: TGCGCCAGCAGCCAAGTGCGGGAGTCGCATACGCAGTATTTT
cdr3_aa: CASSQVRESHTQYF

v_call: TRBV6-5
j_call: TRBJ2-1
cdr3_length: 16
d_call: TRBD1
clone_size: few
cdr3_nt: TGTGCCAGCAGCCCGGGACAGGGGACCTCCTACAATGAGCAGTTCTTC
cdr3_aa: CASSPGQGTSYNEQFF

v_call: TRBV27
j_call: TRBJ2-2
cdr3_length: 15
d_call: TRBD2
clone_size: few
cdr3_nt: TGTGCCAGCAGTTCTGGACTAGCGAACACCGGGGAGCTGTTTTTT
cdr3_aa: CASSSGLANTGELFF

v_call: TRBV29-1
j_call: TRBJ1-2
cdr3_length: 14
d_call: .
clone_size: .
cdr3_nt: TGCAGCGTTGTGGCTGGGAGAAATAACTATGGCTACACCTTC
cdr3_aa: CSVVAGRNNYGYTF

v_call: TRBV10-3
j_call: TRBJ1-1
cdr3_length: 14
d_call: TRBD1
clone_size: few
cdr3_nt: TGTGCCATCAGATTTGACAGGGCGAACACTGAAGCTTTCTTT
cdr3_aa: CAIRFDRANTEAFF

v_call: TRBV11-3
j_call: TRBJ1-2
cdr3_length: 16
d_call: .
clone_size: .
cdr3_nt: TGTGCCAGCAGCTTAGATCGAACAGTTGGAGTCTATGGCTACACCTTC
cdr3_aa: CASSLDRTVGVYGYTF

v_call: TRBV6-2/TRBV6-3
j_call: TRBJ2-7
cdr3_length: 11
d_call: TRBD1
clone_size: few
cdr3_nt: TGTGCCAGCGGACAGGGCCACGAGCAGTACTTC
cdr3_aa: CASGQGHEQYF

v_call: TRBV5-1
j_call: TRBJ2-5
cdr3_length: 14
d_call: .
clone_size: few
cdr3_nt: TGCGCCAGCAGCTTGGAACCGGCCCAAGAGACCCAGTACTTC
cdr3_aa: CASSLEPAQETQYF

v_call: TRBV4-3
j_call: TRBJ2-2
cdr3_length: 15
d_call: TRBD2
clone_size: few
cdr3_nt: TGCGCCAGCAGCCAAAATAGCGGGGGGGCCGGGGAGCTGTTTTTT
cdr3_aa: CASSQNSGGAGELFF

v_call: TRBV20-1
j_call: TRBJ1-5
cdr3_length: 14
d_call: .
clone_size: .
cdr3_nt: TGCAGTGCTTCTAAACAGGATTCCAATCAGCCCCAGCATTTT
cdr3_aa: CSASKQDSNQPQHF

v_call: TRBV7-2
j_call: TRBJ1-5
cdr3_length: 16
d_call: .
clone_size: once
cdr3_nt: TGTGCCAGCAGCTTAGGGTCAGGATTAACCTATCAGCCCCAGCATTTT
cdr3_aa: CASSLGSGLTYQPQHF

v_call: TRBV4-1
j_call: TRBJ1-2
cdr3_length: 14
d_call: .
clone_size: .
cdr3_nt: TGCGCCAGCAGGGCGACCGAAAAGCACTATGGCTACACCTTC
cdr3_aa: CASRATEKHYGYTF

v_call: TRBV24-1
j_call: TRBJ2-2
cdr3_length: 15
d_call: TRBD1
clone_size: .
cdr3_nt: TGTGCCACCAGTGATCTAGACAGGGACACCGGGGAGCTGTTTTTT
cdr3_aa: CATSDLDRDTGELFF

v_call: TRBV5-1
j_call: TRBJ2-2
cdr3_length: 13
d_call: .
clone_size: few
cdr3_nt: TGCGCCAGCAGAGGGACTGATTCCGGGGAGCTGTTTTTT
cdr3_aa: CASRGTDSGELFF

v_call: TRBV6-2/TRBV6-3
j_call: TRBJ2-1
cdr3_length: 14
d_call: .
clone_size: once
cdr3_nt: TGTGCCAGCAGGGGCAGGGGGGTTGACAATGAGCAGTTCTTC
cdr3_aa: CASRGRGVDNEQFF

v_call: TRBV7-8
j_call: TRBJ2-7
cdr3_length: 16
d_call: .
clone_size: few
cdr3_nt: TGTGCCAGCAGCTTAGTCATGGGCCTCCGCTCCTACGAGCAGTACTTC
cdr3_aa: CASSLVMGLRSYEQYF

v_call: TRBV6-2/TRBV6-3
j_call: TRBJ2-7
cdr3_length: 16
d_call: TRBD1
clone_size: .
cdr3_nt: TGTGCCAGCAGTTTTCGACAGGGGGTGCCCTACAATGAGCAGTACTTC
cdr3_aa: CASSFRQGVPYNEQYF

v_call: TRBV7-2
j_call: TRBJ2-3
cdr3_length: 13
d_call: .
clone_size: many
cdr3_nt: TGTGCCAGCAGCTTAGCGGGGAGGGATACGCAGTATTTT
cdr3_aa: CASSLAGRDTQYF

v_call: TRBV27
j_call: TRBJ1-5
cdr3_length: 14
d_call: .
clone_size: .
cdr3_nt: TGTGCCAGCAGTCGGTCCAGGGAAAATCAGCCCCAGCATTTT
cdr3_aa: CASSRSRENQPQHF

v_call: TRBV6-2/TRBV6-3
j_call: TRBJ2-7
cdr3_length: 17
d_call: .
clone_size: few
cdr3_nt: TGTGCCAGCCCTTACGGATCGGGAAGCCGTCCTCGGTACGAGCAGTACTTC
cdr3_aa: CASPYGSGSRPRYEQYF

v_call: TRBV7-2
j_call: TRBJ1-4
cdr3_length: 15
d_call: .
clone_size: .
cdr3_nt: TGTGCCAGCAGCTCCCTCAGTACAACTAATGAAAAACTGTTTTTT
cdr3_aa: CASSSLSTTNEKLFF

v_call: TRBV2
j_call: TRBJ2-5
cdr3_length: 13
d_call: .
clone_size: .
cdr3_nt: TGTGCCGGCAGAGGGGACTCCGGGGAGACCCAGTACTTC
cdr3_aa: CAGRGDSGETQYF

v_call: TRBV6-1
j_call: TRBJ1-1
cdr3_length: 13
d_call: .
clone_size: .
cdr3_nt: TGTGCCAGCAGTCAGCAGGGTTCTAGGGAAGCTTTCTTT
cdr3_aa: CASSQQGSREAFF